This entry features one TCR beta chain sequence. The antigen is not known. CDR1 is SGHTA, CDR2 FQGNSA, per germline. Trimming pared 1 base from V and 5 bases from J, leaving 9 bases between. This CDR3 comprises 13 residues. Regarding treatment: oral pan-JAK inhibitor, 5-10 mg twice daily. This entry comes from a study of CD8+ T cells in alopecia areata. Study-level results: Clonality was higher in lesional than normal scalp, especially in alopecia totalis/universalis.

Extracted RNA was reverse transcribed, and the resulting cDNA served as sequencing template. Measured with immunoSEQ multiplex PCR; TCRdb has only the in-frame clones, and not every one. This sample has 200,000 to 250,000 clones, with 50% to 70% found just once. This clonotype was sampled from a human donor with alopecia areata. Sequencing was performed on CD4+ T cells sorted from blood, taken at week 4, from a patient treated with tofacitinib. The gene calls are TRBV7-2 and TRBJ2-7, with D perhaps TRBD1 (5 bases). CDR3 nucleotides: TGTGCCAGCAGCTTAGTGCAGGGCCACGAGCAGTACTTC. It specifies CASSLVQGHEQYF.